Below, 26 T cell receptor beta chains from the same sample are listed, as sequenced in a study of CXCR3-negative and CXCR3-positive naive CD8 T cells. UMI-labeled TRB cDNA libraries were prepared by 5' RACE. TCRdb re-called the 5' RACE reads, yielding one record per CDR3 amino acid sequence without DNA. The listing records 55,000 to 70,000 distinct CDR3 sequences. The sequenced sample consisted of memory CD8+ T cells from blood. The receptors were sampled from a human donor in good health. Some clones in this sample may be carry-over from other donors' samples.

The rearrangement joins TRBV4-1 to TRBJ2-3. Germline V lookup: CDR1 MGHRA, CDR2 YSYEKL. CDR3 length: 12 amino acids. The CDR3 loop reads CASSQDGNTQYF.

The chain is built from TRBV9 and TRBJ2-1; as DNA is missing, the TRBD2 call by TCRdb cannot be tested. Germline assignment: CDR1 SGDLS and CDR2 YYNGEE. The CDR3 loop spans 14 amino acids. This CDR3 reads CASSVASGINEQFF.

The J gene is TRBJ2-1, the V gene TRBV20-1; without DNA, the TCRdb call of TRBD1 cannot be checked. The germline V gene has CDR1 DFQATT and CDR2 SNEGSKA (reference sequence). This CDR3 has 15 amino acids. The CDR3 spells CSASTPGQGHGEQFF.

CDR3 sequence: CASSPGTTPSPSNQPQHF. The chain employs TRBV18 and TRBJ1-5. Germline V CDR1 and CDR2: KGHSH, LQKENI. This CDR3 region has 18 residues.

The chain carries TRBV7-6 and TRBJ1-1; TCRdb lists TRBD1, though no DNA is available to test this call. The CDR3 covers 13 residues. The germline CDR1 and CDR2 sequences are SGHVS and FNYEAQ. The CDR3 protein is CASSLDSYTEAFF. The full variable domain, rest sourced from reference TRBV7-6 and TRBJ1-1, is GAGVSQSPRYKVTKRGQDVALRCDPISGHVSLYWYRQALGQGPEFLTYFNYEAQQDKSGLPNDRFSAERPEGSISTLTIQRTEQRDSAMYRCASSLDSYTEAFFGQGTRLTVV.

The genes are TRBV29-1 and TRBJ1-1; TCRdb picks TRBD1, but there is no DNA to check that call. The CDR3 is 12 residues long. Germline assignment: CDR1 SQVTM and CDR2 ANQGSEA. CDR3 region: CSVPSGAGEAFF.

The J gene is TRBJ2-5, the V gene TRBV5-4. The CDR3 has 13 residues. CDR1 and CDR2 from the germline V gene are SGHNT and YYREEE (reference sequence). CDR3 protein: CASSLTMAETQYF. The whole variable domain, filled in from reference TRBV5-4 and TRBJ2-5, reads ETGVTQSPTHLIKTRGQQVTLRCSSQSGHNTVSWYQQALGQGPQFIFQYYREEENGRGNFPPRFSGLQFPNYSSELNVNALELDDSALYLCASSLTMAETQYFGPGTRLLVL.

This rearrangement joins TRBV29-1 to TRBJ2-4. This CDR3 contains 15 residues. CDR1 and CDR2 (germline): SQVTM, ANQGSEA. The CDR3: CSVDTVGDAKNIQYF.

The V gene is TRBV29-1, the J gene TRBJ1-2; TCRdb selects TRBD1, and the lack of DNA leaves this call unchecked. The CDR3 has 11 residues. Germline loops: CDR1 SQVTM, CDR2 ANQGSEA. The CDR3: CSSRDRDGYTF. Based on the CDR3 plus reference TRBV29-1 and TRBJ1-2, the full variable domain is SAVISQKPSRDICQRGTSLTIQCQVDSQVTMMFWYRQQPGQSLTLIATANQGSEATYESGFVIDKFPISRPNLTFSTLTVSNMSPEDSSIYLCSSRDRDGYTFGSGTRLTVV.

The chain couples TRBV4-1 to TRBJ2-5. The length of the CDR3 is 13 residues. Germline V gives CDR1 MGHRA, CDR2 YSYEKL. The chain's CDR3 is CASSQDVGETQYF.

The chain recombines TRBV6-6 with TRBJ2-5; without DNA, the TCRdb call of TRBD1 cannot be checked. This CDR3 region has 15 residues. Germline CDR1 MNHNY, CDR2 SVGAGI (reference sequence). CDR3 sequence: CASSLQGARGETQYF.

CDR3 residues: CASSPRLAGGQNIQYF. This chain connects TRBV7-9 to TRBJ2-4; with no DNA, the TCRdb D assignment of TRBD2 cannot be verified. This CDR3 comprises 16 residues. The germline gives CDR1 SEHNR, CDR2 FQNEAQ (reference sequence).

The chain's CDR3 is CSVRLQGYEQYF. The V call is TRBV29-1, the J call TRBJ2-7; TCRdb lists TRBD1, though no DNA is available to test this call. The CDR3 loop spans 12 amino acids. The germline gives CDR1 SQVTM, CDR2 ANQGSEA.

V usage is TRBV19 and J usage is TRBJ2-1; TCRdb gives TRBD1 as the D gene, but with no DNA this cannot be confirmed. Germline V lookup: CDR1 LNHDA, CDR2 SQIVND (reference sequence). This CDR3 contains 17 residues. CDR3 protein: CASSPREAGISYNEQFF. The complete variable domain, with remaining parts taken from reference TRBV19 and TRBJ2-1, reads DGGITQSPKYLFRKEGQNVTLSCEQNLNHDAMYWYRQDPGQGLRLIYYSQIVNDFQKGDIAEGYSVSREKKESFPLTVTSAQKNPTAFYLCASSPREAGISYNEQFFGPGTRLTVL.

The chain recombines TRBV12-3 or TRBV12-4 with TRBJ1-5; TCRdb's D call, TRBD1, is unchecked because there is no DNA. There are 12 residues in the CDR3. The CDR3 sequence is CASSGDREPQHF.

The chain carries TRBV7-9 and TRBJ2-7; the TRBD1 assignment by TCRdb is unverifiable without DNA. The CDR3 totals 13 residues. Germline loops: CDR1 SEHNR, CDR2 FQNEAQ (reference sequence). Here the CDR3 reads CASSFSPGFEQYF.

This sequence joins TRBV6-5 and TRBJ2-1; with no DNA, the TCRdb D assignment of TRBD2 cannot be verified. Germline CDR1 reads MNHEY; CDR2 reads SVGAGI. The CDR3 sequence is 15 residues long. CDR3 sequence: CASSLVVGSLNEQFF.

The CDR3 reads CSARAPQGDNSPLHF. V is TRBV20-1 and J is TRBJ1-6; TCRdb's D gene call, TRBD1, goes unchecked for lack of DNA. This CDR3 region has 15 residues. Germline loops: CDR1 DFQATT, CDR2 SNEGSKA (reference sequence).

The J gene is TRBJ2-1, the V gene TRBV4-1. The germline CDR1 and CDR2 sequences are MGHRA and YSYEKL. The CDR3 loop spans 13 amino acids. The chain's CDR3 is CASSQGLYNEQFF.

The genes are TRBV20-1 and TRBJ2-3. CDR3 length equals 16 residues. Germline CDR1 and CDR2: DFQATT and SNEGSKA (reference sequence). This chain's CDR3 is CSARDLSSGEPDTQYF.

The V call is TRBV20-1, the J call TRBJ1-2; TCRdb proposes TRBD1, but this gene call is untestable without DNA. Germline V gives CDR1 DFQATT, CDR2 SNEGSKA (reference sequence). The CDR3 covers 13 residues. The CDR3 sequence: CSARDGQDYGYTF.

V and J are TRBV4-2 and TRBJ1-1. CDR1 is LGHNA, CDR2 YNFKEQ, per germline. The CDR3 has 14 amino acids. The CDR3 protein is CASSQQLDGTEAFF.

The chain recombines TRBV20-1 with TRBJ2-1; checking the TCRdb D call of TRBD1 is not possible without DNA. CDR3 length: 18 residues. The germline V gene has CDR1 DFQATT and CDR2 SNEGSKA (reference sequence). This CDR3 is CSALLGAPLHASYNEQFF.

The V call is TRBV5-6, the J call TRBJ2-2. Germline lookup yields CDR1 SGHDT and CDR2 YYEEEE. This CDR3 contains 14 residues. CDR3 amino acids: CASSLGFNTGELFF.

The V and J genes are TRBV27 and TRBJ2-4; the TRBD1 assignment by TCRdb is unverifiable without DNA. Germline CDR1 is MNHEY and CDR2 is SMNVEV (reference sequence). The CDR3 totals 15 residues. CDR3 residues: CATTTGAEGKNIQYF.

The gene calls are TRBV5-4 and TRBJ1-1. Looked up from germline, CDR1 is SGHNT and CDR2 is YYREEE (reference sequence). This CDR3 has 12 residues. CDR3 sequence: CASSEDGFEAFF.